This TCR beta chain was profiled in a study of cytomegalovirus exposure and HLA in healthy donors (dated by TCRdb to 2017 to 2019). For the study in its entirety: An earlier analysis of around 600 of the donors reported roughly 270 Gb of sequence data and 117 million unique TCR beta sequences from approximately 180 million T cells. About 310 gigabases of sequencing data and approximately 84 million unique TCR sequences were included in an early release covering about 700 HLA-typed donors. Of the roughly 400 genotyped donors, 65% to 90% were placed in the genetic ancestry cluster associated with self-reported Caucasian donors. The study aimed to test whether signatures of past pathogen exposure could be identified by cataloging public T cell receptors. The study used immunosequencing to profile the T cell repertoires of approximately 630 subjects and linked those repertoires to cytomegalovirus serostatus. A separate validation cohort of 100 to 150 different subjects was used in addition to the approximately 670-subject first cohort. High-throughput TCR immunosequencing, statistical association of individual TCRs with disease status, and machine learning were combined to predict cytomegalovirus infection status. A later analysis re-analyzed previously published TCR beta repertoires from 660 or so donors and added high-resolution HLA genotyping to study TCR occurrence patterns. The later analysis used no new phenotypic data to find candidate immune exposures, relying instead on TCR beta sequences and their occurrence across donors. In an earlier analysis of over 550 of the donors, high-throughput TCR beta sequencing was used to judge whether each TCR beta V gene segment behaved as functional or pseudogenic. Donor age, sex, ethnicity and CMV serostatus were compiled together with the repertoire data. In a later genetic analysis, genome-wide SNP genotypes for about 55% of the roughly 670 donors were used, and that subset was treated as a discovery cohort. All discovery cohort repertoires had been generated using a single sequencing platform. HLA typing included class I and class II loci at four-digit resolution. The number of donors typed differed by locus, with 629-630 for A, B, C, DRB1 and DQB1, roughly 520 for DQA1, 606 for DPA1, and some 440 for DPB1. Four or five DR-DQ haplotypes were treated as single units for association and clustering because of strong linkage in the cohort. Across roughly 420 genotyped donors of the cohort, an average of 235,054 unique TCR beta nucleotide sequences per donor were sequenced, and 15% to 20% of those sequences were non-productive.

Libraries came from the immunoSEQ multiplex PCR assay. A mixture of 60 forward primers for TCR Vbeta segments and 13 reverse primers for TCR Jbeta segments was used in the multiplex PCR. Amplification of the CDR3 region of rearranged TCR beta genes was performed with a multiplex PCR assay on genomic DNA. On the Illumina HiSeq System, the amplified TCR beta libraries were sequenced as 87-base-pair reads. The paper's processing steps were these. A later analysis tallied around 80 million unique TCR beta chains across the 650 to 750 repertoires, and approximately 11 million of those chains were shared by two or more donors. Raw reads were error-corrected and collapsed into unique sequences with a nearest-neighbor algorithm that merged closely related sequences to remove PCR and sequencing errors. To assign V, D and J gene segments, CDR3 sequences were aligned to IMGT reference sequences. For a sequence to be retained, a match of at least six nucleotides to both a V gene segment and a J gene segment was required. A rearrangement counted as productive if the CDR3 had no stop codons and remained in frame with V and J, and every other rearrangement counted as non-productive. CDR3 was defined by IMGT convention, running from the second conserved V-encoded cysteine to the conserved J-encoded phenylalanine. The earlier analysis of fewer than 700 of the donors excluded sequences that lacked an unambiguous match to a single V gene segment. An earlier analysis of 587 of the donors called V segments functional above 56.7% productive rearrangements and segregating when the between-donor standard deviation exceeded 5%. A statistical classification framework was built for diagnosing cytomegalovirus status from the catalog of TCR beta chain sequences. In a later analysis, V and J genes were assigned by comparing TCR nucleotide sequences against IMGT/GENE-DB human TR gene sequences. Using the TCRdist pipeline, a later analysis assigned CDR3 sequences along with most-parsimonious VDJ recombination scenarios. A later analysis defined each TCR beta chain by its CDR3 amino acid sequence plus V-gene family, and excluded reads lacking a unique V-gene family. In a later analysis, fewer than 650 highly shared, low-generation-probability nucleotide sequences were removed to address suspected cross-contamination and a sequencing artifact. For each public chain, a later analysis derived a clonal expansion index from normalized ranks of inferred template counts within each repertoire. Generation probabilities in a later analysis came from a VDJ recombination model fitted to out-of-frame rearrangements, and those results were checked against IGoR. Hypergeometric tests were used in a later analysis to score TCR-TCR, TCR-HLA and TCR-CMV co-occurrence, with a repertoire-size bias correction applied to the TCR pairs. False discovery rates were estimated in a later analysis by permuting HLA or CMV assignments 20 times. In a later analysis, co-occurring TCRs were grouped with DBSCAN, and TCRdist sequence similarity was added when clustering was performed within HLA-allele-positive subsets. For co-occurrence clustering, repertoires with fewer than 30,000 or more than 120,000 public chains were excluded, along with a handful of repertoires with anomalous nucleotide sharing. TCRdb retrieved this table from immuneACCESS and kept in-frame rearrangements only. Not all clones are present; in checked studies, unresolved V genes account for under half, and no reason is known for the remainder. V and J calls and clone size are those listed in that table; D and trimming were worked out from the DNA. In this sample the table shows around 150,000 clones, roughly 77% of which occur a single time. The ten largest clones take up 3.5% of the sample.

Regarding this clone: It lacks a known antigen. Base qualities are not recorded, but no much larger clone differs from it by a single base.

The cysteine opens and the phenylalanine closes a CDR3 of 13 amino acids. The sequence is cut down to CDR3 DNA, 39 bases in frame from base 1. CDR1 and CDR2, per the germline V gene (reference sequence), are LNHDA and SQIVND. Trimming removed 5 bases from V and 4 bases from J, leaving 11 bases between the germline ends. The cohort comprised 666 healthy bone marrow donors. At the time of sampling, all cohort members were nominally healthy, though unrecorded immune exposures were likely present. CMV serostatus was positive for more than 250 and negative for about 50% of the roughly 670 cohort members, and was not recorded for this donor. A peripheral blood sample was collected from each donor, and TCR beta sequencing was performed on peripheral blood mononuclear cells. Genomic DNA extraction from the blood cell samples was performed with the Qiagen DNeasy Blood Extraction Kit. Results and caveats for the whole study, not just this receptor: A further reported finding was that TCR beta sequences accurately predicted the HLA-A and HLA-B alleles for most subjects in the first cohort. The earlier analysis of 587 of the donors excluded some 15 rarely observed V segments, including chromosome 9 orphons, because counts were too low. A later analysis reported that several top co-occurrence clusters appeared linked to parvovirus B19, influenza, CMV and Epstein-Barr virus. Linkage disequilibrium might explain the correlated functional status among segregating V segments, but an unknown experimental factor could not be ruled out. HLA typing was unavailable for some donors at each locus, so association tests used only the typed subset. A later analysis found that TCR association rates varied across HLA loci, with DRB1 alleles showing the most associated TCRs and HLA-C alleles the fewest. This cohort had only TCR beta chains sequenced, and the lack of alpha or paired-chain data limited which features could be detected. A later genetic analysis reported fewer N-insertions in productive TCRs among donors in an Asian-associated ancestry cluster than the approximately 670-donor mean. Most TCR sequences were observed very rarely across donors, whereas some public TCRs were present in many individuals. A cluster of highly shared sequence variants was judged likely to be a technical artifact of the sequencing pipeline. The only immune exposure information available for the cohort was CMV serostatus. Compared with equally common non-associated chains, HLA-associated TCR beta chains in a later analysis were more clonally expanded and had lower generation probabilities. Specific HLA alleles were associated with more than 15,000 TCR beta sequences at a false discovery rate of 0.05 in a later analysis. Roughly uniform sequencing depth across donors was assumed in presence/absence analyses, although this assumption may not hold. The authors suggested that the approach could potentially be generalized to other disease states and immunological phenotypes. A later analysis found that most CMV-associated TCR beta chains appeared HLA-restricted, with HLA associations seemingly driven largely by CMV exposure. An earlier analysis of 587 of the donors showed that most TCR beta V segments appeared in productive rearrangements either about 90% or about 30% of the time, which broadly matched IMGT annotations. When HLA alleles, especially DR and DQ, strongly co-occurred, attributing TCR associations to individual alleles was difficult. Three of the identified cytomegalovirus-associated TCR beta chains were confirmed in vitro to be specific for cytomegalovirus antigens. Because the 87-base-pair reads could not distinguish some IMGT-functional V segments, including TRBV6-2 and TRBV6-3, those segments were excluded. In a later genetic analysis, a missense DCLRE1C variant was associated with V-gene and J-gene trimming of TCR beta chains, and the association was replicated in an independent cohort. A total of fewer than 200 TCR beta chains were listed by the study as associated with cytomegalovirus. The classifier was reported to diagnose cytomegalovirus status with high specificity and sensitivity in both the original cohort and the validation cohort.

The chain joins TRBV19 to TRBJ1-1; the D region possibly corresponds to TRBD1 (6 bases align). This clonotype was obtained from a human donor in good health. The sample taken for sequencing was PBMCs. The nucleotide sequence is given as TGTGCCAGTAGTGAACAACAGGGCACTGAAGCTTTCTTT. The encoded protein is CASSEQQGTEAFF.